This TCR beta chain was captured by sequencing in a study of shared clonotypes between healthy human individuals. Study-level findings and limits: Memory subsets had estimated richness that was generally smaller than that of naive subsets.

In the original processing: Filtering differed, since immunoSEQ gave only junction sequences and no quality scores. Generated by immunoSEQ multiplex PCR, the TCRdb table keeps only in-frame clones and is missing some. That table is the source of V, J and clone size, and D and trimming were worked out from the DNA. The top ten clones hold less than 0.15% of a sample with some 2,100,000 clones, approximately 96% of them seen once. As concerns this clone: Its matching antigen is unknown.

Germline V gene lookup returns CDR1 PRHDT and CDR2 FYEKMQ (reference sequence). V was trimmed by 8 bases and J by 0 bases, leaving 14 bases between them. The CDR3 is made up of 14 amino acids. V usage is TRBV13 and J usage is TRBJ2-7; D may be TRBD2 (6 bases). The TCR originated in a man aged 18 to 35 in good health. Input material: naive CD4+ T cells sorted from blood. The subset is: CD45RA+ positively selected. In DNA form, the CDR3 reads TGTGCCAGCCGTCTGCGGGGTCTCTCCTACGAGCAGTACTTC. Its translation: CASRLRGLSYEQYF.